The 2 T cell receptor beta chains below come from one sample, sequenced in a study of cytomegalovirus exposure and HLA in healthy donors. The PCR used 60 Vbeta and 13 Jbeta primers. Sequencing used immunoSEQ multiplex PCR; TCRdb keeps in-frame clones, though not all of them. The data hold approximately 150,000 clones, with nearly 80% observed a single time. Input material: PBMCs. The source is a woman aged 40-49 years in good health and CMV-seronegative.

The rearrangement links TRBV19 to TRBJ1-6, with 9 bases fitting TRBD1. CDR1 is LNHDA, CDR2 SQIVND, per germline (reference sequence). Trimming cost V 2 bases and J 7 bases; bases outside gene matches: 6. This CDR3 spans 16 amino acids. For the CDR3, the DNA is TGTGCCAGTAGTATAAAGGGACAGGGATTAAATTCACCCCTCCACTTT. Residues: CASSIKGQGLNSPLHF.

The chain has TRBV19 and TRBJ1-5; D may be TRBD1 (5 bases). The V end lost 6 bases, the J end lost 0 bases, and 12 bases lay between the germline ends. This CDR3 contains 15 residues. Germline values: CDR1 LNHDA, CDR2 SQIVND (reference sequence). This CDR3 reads CASRAPGGSNQPQHF. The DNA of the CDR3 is TGTGCCAGTAGAGCCCCGGGGGGTAGCAATCAGCCCCAGCATTTT.